This T cell receptor beta chain is drawn from a study of Graves' ophthalmopathy and Graves' hyperthyroidism (dated 2018 in TCRdb). In terms of the full investigation: Peripheral blood was collected before any treatment was given, at the time of initial diagnosis. Following sampling, methimazole starting at 30 mg daily was administered to hyperthyroidism patients, and high-dose intravenous methylprednisolone was administered to ophthalmopathy patients. T-cell repertoires of thyroid tissue and blood were compared in six hyperthyroidism patients. The study used TCR beta repertoire signatures to distinguish Graves' ophthalmopathy from Graves' hyperthyroidism and to predict progression to ophthalmopathy. In total, 135 blood samples were TCR-sequenced: 40 to 45 ophthalmopathy, approximately 80 hyperthyroidism and approximately 17 hyperthyroidism-to-ophthalmopathy patients. To explore V-J signatures that separate ophthalmopathy from hyperthyroidism, a discovery set of about a hundred patients was enrolled, consisting of roughly 45 with ophthalmopathy and roughly 60 with stable hyperthyroidism. The 100 discovery patients were randomly split 7:3 into training and test sets. The independent validation cohort included under 20 hyperthyroidism patients plus 17 patients who later progressed from hyperthyroidism to ophthalmopathy.

For repertoire sequencing, the TCR beta CDR3 regions were amplified from RNA transcripts. A first-round RT-PCR used HTBI primers with the Qiagen OneStep RT-PCR kit, followed by a second-round multiplex PCR, size selection and purification. The libraries underwent paired-end sequencing with 100 bp reads on an Illumina HiSeq2000. In the original analysis: SOAPnuke was used to process the reads, removing any read that contained adapters or uncalled bases, had a mean Phred below 15, or lacked an exact match to the constant primer or identifier. COPE v1.2.5 was used to merge the high-quality paired reads. Clonotypes were defined as unique nucleotide sequences and were aligned to IMGT TRB V, D and J references using MiTCR v1.1. The analysis was limited to V-J combinations with a frequency above 0.0001, which together covered just over 98% of the repertoires. For each V-J combination, a TCR clonal expansion and chaos score was defined as F50 clonal expansion divided by the chaos observed in the TCRdist matrix. Welch's t-statistics and random forest were used to narrow the features down to approximately twelve V-J combinations, which were then fed into a naive Bayes classifier. The similarity between thyroid and blood repertoires was quantified using the Morisita-Horn index. The raw public reads went through TCRdb reprocessing: fastp at Q25, MiXCR clone calling, in-frame beta chains kept. Rows are unified per CDR3 protein, each entry keeping the most common DNA and genes. What appears here as the V and J calls and clone size reflects TCRdb's work, not the paper's. For this sample there are some 400,000 distinct CDR3 sequences; about 16% appear just once. In total, the top ten clones hold 1.5% to 2% of the sample.

This clonotype was counted at least ten times. Its antigen target is currently unknown. The sample holds no much larger clone one base away, and base qualities are not on file. Ophthalmopathy patients were characterized by moderately to severely active disease, a Clinical Activity Score of at least 3, a NOSPECS grade of at least 4, and a disease duration under 3 months. Patients with other autoimmune diseases, uncontrolled infections, pregnancy or lactation were excluded. Diagnosis relied on clinical symptoms, serum thyroxine, TRAb, thyroid ultrasound and orbital computed tomography. Ficoll-Paque density gradient centrifugation was used to isolate PBMCs from approximately 11 ml of fresh peripheral blood. Trizol reagent was used to extract the total RNA, and its quality was then checked on an Agilent 2100 Bioanalyzer. What the work shows at the level of the full study, not this receptor alone: In validation, the model predicted ophthalmopathy progression with about 64% sensitivity and roughly 72% specificity; roughly 11 predicted patients were CT-confirmed with GO in a median of approximately six months. Sample size was not statistically predetermined, and group allocation was not concealed from the investigators. Among expanded thyroid clonotypes with frequency above 0.001, most also showed up in blood, which suggests that blood repertoires may reflect the thyroid immune response. In cross-validation, the 13-signature model distinguished ophthalmopathy from stable hyperthyroidism with about 90% sensitivity and approximately 81% specificity, and in the test set the corresponding values were roughly 80% and 75%.

A distance of 14 bases separates the germline ends of V and J, which lose 5 bases and 3 bases respectively. Based on the germline V gene, the CDR1 and CDR2 sequences are MDHEN and SYDVKM. Inclusive of the bounding cysteine and phenylalanine, the CDR3 is 15 residues long. Kept here is only the CDR3 DNA, which spans 45 bases and is read in frame from base 1. Sample: peripheral blood. Recombination linked TRBV28 to TRBJ1-5; matching of 5 bases hints at TRBD1 as the D gene. The sequence derives from a woman aged 18-29 years with Graves' ophthalmopathy. Donor details come from another sample of the same person, matched by shared clones. The CDR3 sequence is CASSGDGGNNQPQHF. The bases are TGTGCCAGCAGTGGGGACGGAGGAAACAATCAGCCCCAGCATTTT.